The clone carrying this TCR beta chain was counted between two and nine times. V trimming: 8 bases; J trimming: 6 bases; junction bases outside the gene matches: 9. The CDR3 contains 13 residues. Looked up from germline, CDR1 is SQVTM and CDR2 is ANQGSEA. This specimen belongs to a study of beta chain features in type 1 diabetes. All of the isolated RNA was reverse transcribed, so expressed TCRB transcripts were sequenced. Sequencing was performed with immunoSEQ multiplex PCR; in TCRdb, only in-frame clones are kept and a portion is missing. Counted here are 900,000 or so clones, around a sixth occurring once; the ten biggest clones make up 0.023%.

The receptor was isolated from a young woman in good health. This rearrangement joins TRBV29-1 to TRBJ2-7; 11 bases align to TRBD1. What was sequenced was naive CD4+ T cells from blood. This CDR3 is CSSNGQGAFEQYF. CDR3 nucleotides: TGCAGCTCAAATGGACAGGGGGCCTTCGAGCAGTACTTC.